One and the same sample provided the 10 T cell receptor beta chains below, sequenced in a study of OX40 agonist ivuxolimab in advanced cancers. Sequencing was performed with immunoSEQ multiplex PCR; in TCRdb, only in-frame clones are kept and a portion is missing. The repertoire includes 60,000 to 75,000 clones, 75% to 85% of them detected once, and roughly 1.4% sits in the top ten. This material consisted of CD4+ or CD8+ T cells sorted from blood, taken in a trial of the OX40 agonist ivuxolimab. These receptors all come from an adult with an advanced solid tumor such as melanoma, head and neck, liver or kidney cancer.

The rearrangement links TRBV6-5 to TRBJ1-6; TRBD1 aligns across 11 bases. CDR3 length: 16 residues. V dropped 0 bases and J dropped 14; count of bases not matched to a gene: 9. Germline CDR1 MNHEY, CDR2 SVGAGI. The CDR3 spells CASSYSRTGGLRALHF. CDR3 sequence (DNA): TGTGCCAGCAGTTACTCGCGGACAGGGGGCCTTAGGGCCCTCCACTTT.

The chain couples TRBV19 to TRBJ2-7; 8 bases match TRBD1. CDR1 is LNHDA, CDR2 SQIVND, per germline (reference sequence). CDR3 length equals 13 residues. The V gene end was trimmed by 5 bases and the J gene end by 3 bases; junction bases not matched to a gene: 3. CDR3 region: CASSPGQVYEQYF. The CDR3 DNA sequence: TGTGCCAGTAGTCCGGGACAGGTCTACGAGCAGTACTTC.

This chain links TRBV15 with TRBJ1-4; no clear D. Trimming stripped 1 base from V and 8 bases from J, with 5 bases between. The CDR3 contains 12 residues. The V gene's germline CDR1 is LNHNV and CDR2 YYDKDF (reference sequence). Here the CDR3 DNA reads TGTGCCACCAGCAGAGGATGGGAAAAACTGTTTTTT. Encoded protein: CATSRGWEKLFF.

This clone was counted only a few times. CDR3 in DNA: TGCGCCAGCAGCCGGAGTACTGGGACAGGGATGGGAGAGACCCAGTACTTC. Protein product: CASSRSTGTGMGETQYF. This sequence joins TRBV5-1 and TRBJ2-5, with 9 bases fitting TRBD1. The V segment lost 4 bases and the J segment 4 bases; nucleotides outside the gene matches: 14. Germline loops: CDR1 SGHRS, CDR2 YFSETQ. The CDR3 runs to 17 residues. Together with reference TRBV5-1 and TRBJ2-5, the CDR3 gives the full variable domain: KAGVTQTPRYLIKTRGQQVTLSCSPISGHRSVSWYQQTPGQGLQFLFEYFSETQRNKGNFPGRFSGRQFSNSRSEMNVSTLELGDSALYLCASSRSTGTGMGETQYFGPGTRLLVL.

The chain combines TRBV6-5 with TRBJ1-3; no clear D gene. Germline V gene data show CDR1 as MNHEY and CDR2 as SVGAGI. The CDR3 is 13 residues long. The V end lost 5 bases, the J end lost 4 bases, and 9 bases lay between the germline ends. CDR3 sequence (DNA): TGTGCCAGCAGTCGCCTGGAGGGAAACACCATATATTTT. Its protein product is CASSRLEGNTIYF.

The chain uses TRBV5-8 and TRBJ1-6, with 8 bases matching TRBD1. V gave up 4 bases and J gave up 9 bases; unmatched junction bases: 9. Germline CDR1 reads SGHTS; CDR2 reads YDEGEE. The CDR3 has 15 residues. The CDR3 spells CASSTGQGRASPLHF. As DNA, the CDR3 is TGTGCCAGCAGCACAGGACAGGGAAGGGCTTCACCCCTCCACTTT.

The rearrangement uses TRBV7-6 and TRBJ1-1; maybe TRBD1 (6 bases). This CDR3 has 15 residues. Germline V gives CDR1 SGHVS, CDR2 FNYEAQ. V shed 1 base and J shed 1 base, with 10 bases lying between them. CDR3: CASSLEDSRNTEAFF. CDR3 DNA sequence: TGTGCCAGCAGCTTAGAGGACAGCCGGAACACTGAAGCTTTCTTT.

The rearrangement joins TRBV7-8 to TRBJ2-5; D call uncertain. This CDR3 region has 15 residues. V dropped 5 bases and J dropped 5 bases, with 18 bases sitting between them. CDR1 is SGHVS, CDR2 FQNEAQ, per germline. The CDR3 nucleotides read TGTGCCAGCAGCCACCTAGAGCTAGTCGTGGAGACCCAGTACTTC. It encodes CASSHLELVVETQYF.

On this clone: Compared with germline, one end of the junction differs, possibly owing to a read error. The chain is built from TRBV5-4 and TRBJ2-4; D gene uncertain. The CDR3 has 12 residues. CDR1 is SGHNT, CDR2 YYREEE, per germline (reference sequence). The CDR3, as DNA: TGTGCCAGCAGCGCACCCGAAGGGCGTAGGCACTTC. Translation gives CASSAPEGRRHF.

The CDR3 region is CASSPGGWTEAFF. CDR3 in DNA: TGTGCCAGCAGCCCAGGAGGATGGACTGAAGCTTTCTTT. The V call is TRBV11-2, the J call TRBJ1-1; D unclear. The CDR3 loop spans 13 amino acids. V was pared by 5 bases and J by 5 bases, with 12 bases between. Germline CDR1 and CDR2: SGHAT and FQNNGV.